A single sample gave rise to the 5 T cell receptor beta chains below, sequenced in a study of cytomegalovirus exposure and HLA in healthy donors. PCR was performed using 60 Vbeta and 13 Jbeta primers. Data came from immunoSEQ multiplex PCR; TCRdb stores just in-frame clones and leaves some out. Among around 160,000 clones listed, approximately 79% were seen once. Sequences were obtained from PBMCs. These receptor sequences come from a woman aged 40 to 49 in good health and CMV-seropositive.

This clone was seen a few times. The rearrangement uses TRBV4-1 and TRBJ1-2; TRBD1 matches at 8 bases. CDR3 size: 15 residues. V gave up 1 base and J gave up 3 bases; unmatched junction bases: 4. Germline V gene lookup returns CDR1 MGHRA and CDR2 YSYEKL. The CDR3 coding sequence is TGCGCCAGCAGCCAAGTGACAGGGGCCCACTATGGCTACACCTTC. Its protein product is CASSQVTGAHYGYTF.

V and J are TRBV10-2 and TRBJ1-6; D remains ambiguous. The CDR3 consists of 16 residues. Germline loops: CDR1 WSHSY, CDR2 SAAADI. V lost 4 bases, J lost 6 bases, and 16 bases lay in between. Here the CDR3 reads CASSVSSLRSNSPLHF. The CDR3 region has the DNA TGCGCCAGCAGTGTATCTTCCTTGAGGAGTAATTCACCCCTCCACTTT.

The chain links TRBV12-5 to TRBJ2-1; 7 bases are a match to TRBD1. The CDR3 loop spans 14 amino acids. Germline-derived CDR1 and CDR2 are LGHNT and FRNRAP. The trim removed 5 bases at V and 10 bases at J, leaving 11 bases unmatched. The CDR3 DNA reads TGTGCTAGTGGTAGGAACACCGGGACAGAAGAGCAGTTCTTC. Residues: CASGRNTGTEEQFF.

The chain employs TRBV19 and TRBJ2-7; 10 bases fit TRBD2. The CDR3 runs to 15 residues. With 5 bases clipped from V and 0 bases from J, the junction kept 4 bases outside the gene matches. Per the germline V gene, CDR1 is LNHDA and CDR2 is SQIVND (reference sequence). CDR3: CASSPLAGGSYEQYF. The CDR3 bases are TGTGCCAGTAGTCCGTTAGCGGGGGGCTCCTACGAGCAGTACTTC.

The chain employs TRBV14 and TRBJ1-2, with D perhaps matching TRBD1 (5 bases). With 0 bases removed from V and 4 bases from J, the gap between germline ends came to 15 bases. Germline assignment: CDR1 SGHDN and CDR2 FVKESK. This CDR3 has 16 residues. CDR3 DNA sequence: TGTGCCAGCAGCCAAGACAGGGAGGACCTCGGCTATGGCTACACCTTC. Encoded protein: CASSQDREDLGYGYTF. Full variable domain (outside the CDR3, taken from reference TRBV14 and TRBJ1-2): EAGVTQFPSHSVIEKGQTVTLRCDPISGHDNLYWYRRVMGKEIKFLLHFVKESKQDESGMPNNRFLAERTGGTYSTLKVQPAELEDSGVYFCASSQDREDLGYGYTFGSGTRLTVV.